These 4 T cell receptor beta chains were all obtained from the same sample, sequenced in a study of spatial heterogeneity in lung cancer. Broader study findings: Tumor mutation count correlated with how many alpha and beta TCRs expanded intratumorally.

TCRdb re-called the 5' RACE reads through MiXCR, storing one row per CDR3 protein. The sample records under 6,500 distinct CDR3 sequences, 1.3% being singletons. Which antigens these TCRs recognize remains unknown. Time point noted: sample taken at primary tumor resection. The sequencing here drew on lung tumor tissue, taken at surgery. The source is a male donor with early-stage non-small cell lung cancer.

This clonotype is judged medium-sized. The rearrangement joins TRBV6-1 to TRBJ1-2; 10 bases fit TRBD1. V lost 5 bases and J lost 10; bases outside the gene matches: 7. CDR1 is MNHNS and CDR2 is SASEGT in the germline V gene. CDR3 length: 13 residues. CDR3 in DNA: TGTGCCAGCAGTTACGGGACAGGGGATTCCTACACCTTC. Translated, it gives CASSYGTGDSYTF.

This clonotype showed up many times. The CDR3 sequence is CASTSSGRASGELFF. The DNA of the CDR3 is TGCGCCAGCACCTCTAGCGGGAGGGCCTCCGGGGAGCTGTTTTTT. The rearrangement uses TRBV5-1 and TRBJ2-2, with 12 bases lining up with TRBD2. Germline V gene sequence: CDR1 SGHRS, CDR2 YFSETQ. This CDR3 region has 15 residues. Germline trimming cut 6 bases from V and 6 bases from J; bases unmatched to any gene: 6.

This clonotype was detected ten times or more. For the CDR3, the DNA is TGTGCCAGCAGTTTCTGGGTAGAGACCCAGTACTTC. The encoded protein is CASSFWVETQYF. The rearrangement joins TRBV12-3 or TRBV12-4 to TRBJ2-5, with unresolved D. The CDR3 runs 12 residues. Trimming removed 3 bases from V and 4 bases from J, with 6 bases in between.

This clonotype is deemed medium-sized. The chain uses TRBV2 and TRBJ1-1, with D maybe TRBD1 (6 bases). Germline-derived CDR1 and CDR2 are SNHLY and FYNNEI. This CDR3 comprises 12 residues. With 7 bases removed from V and 4 bases from J, the gap between germline ends came to 10 bases. For the CDR3, the DNA is TGTGCCAGCATCATACAGGGCACTGAAGCTTTCTTT. Translation: CASIIQGTEAFF.